This T cell receptor beta chain was captured in a study of shared clonotypes between healthy human individuals. The CDR3 contains 11 residues. V lost 2 bases to trimming and J lost 7 bases, with 3 bases between them. CDR1 is SGHAT, CDR2 FQNNGV, per germline. Assay used: immunoSEQ multiplex PCR; TCRdb lists only in-frame clones, some missing. The profile shows about 2.1 million clones, over 85% of them singletons. Naive CD8 populations comprised CD45RO-negative cells positively selected for CCR7, excluding terminally differentiated effector memory CD45RA+ cells. This chain connects TRBV11-2 to TRBJ2-1; no clear D. This clonotype originated in a man aged 18 to 29 in good health. Some clones in this sample may be carry-over from other donors' samples. Specimen: naive CD8+ T cells from PBMCs. The CDR3 spells CASSLMNEQFF. The CDR3 DNA reads TGTGCCAGCAGCTTAATGAATGAGCAGTTCTTC.